Each of the 14 T cell receptor beta chains below was sequenced from the same sample in a study of blood T cell repertoires in COVID-19. Generated by immunoSEQ multiplex PCR, the TCRdb table keeps only in-frame clones and is missing some. The table includes 270,000 or so clones, 80% to 85% detected once. Sequencing was done on a sample of PBMCs or T cells enriched from blood (not recorded which). Receptors were obtained from a man aged 50 to 60 who had recovered from COVID-19.

V and J are TRBV9 and TRBJ2-3; 7 bases are a match to TRBD2. V gave up 5 bases and J gave up 1 base; unmatched junction bases: 22. The germline V gene has CDR1 SGDLS and CDR2 YYNGEE. CDR3 length equals 20 residues. CDR3 protein: CASSPREGGRVWGGTDTQYF. The DNA for the CDR3 is TGTGCCAGCAGTCCAAGGGAAGGTGGGAGGGTTTGGGGAGGCACAGATACGCAGTATTTT.

This chain uses TRBV18 with TRBJ1-4; D is possibly TRBD1 (5 bases). The germline V gene has CDR1 KGHSH and CDR2 LQKENI. There are 17 residues in the CDR3. Deletions cut 1 base from V and 8 bases from J, with 20 bases between. CDR3 region: CASSPRQTAGKGEKLFF. The CDR3 DNA is TGTGCCAGCTCACCACGACAAACGGCAGGGAAAGGAGAAAAACTGTTTTTT.

This clone was detected once. J is TRBJ1-2 and V is TRBV3-1 (or the pseudogene TRBV3-2); D is possibly TRBD1 (5 bases). Germline V CDR1 and CDR2: LGHDT, YNNKEL (reference sequence). The CDR3 is made up of 11 amino acids. V dropped 8 bases and J dropped 4 bases, with 8 bases sitting between them. CDR3 loop: CASGQGYGYTF. Written as DNA, the CDR3 is TGTGCCAGCGGTCAGGGCTATGGCTACACCTTC.

This sequence joins TRBV6-4 and TRBJ2-3; D is possibly TRBD2 (7 bases). There are 14 residues in the CDR3. Germline V gene data show CDR1 as MRHNA and CDR2 as SNTAGT. V was trimmed by 6 bases and J by 3 bases, leaving 13 bases between them. The CDR3: CASRRAGHTDTQYF. The CDR3 coding sequence is TGTGCCAGCAGACGAGCGGGACATACAGATACGCAGTATTTT.

The chain links TRBV7-2 to TRBJ2-3; D might be TRBD1 (5 bases). The CDR3 contains 15 residues. The germline V gene has CDR1 SGHTA and CDR2 FQGNSA. Deletions cut 8 bases from V and 3 bases from J, with 18 bases between. Here the CDR3 DNA reads TGTGCCAGCGGGATAGTAGGGGTTCGTACAGATACGCAGTATTTT. This sequence encodes CASGIVGVRTDTQYF.

CDR3 loop: CASSLVPGLAGGPKDTQYF. CDR3 in DNA: TGCGCCAGCAGCTTGGTCCCGGGGCTAGCGGGGGGGCCCAAAGATACGCAGTATTTT. V and J are TRBV5-1 and TRBJ2-3, with 12 bases fitting TRBD2. Per the germline V gene, CDR1 is SGHRS and CDR2 is YFSETQ. The V and J ends lost 0 bases and 5 bases, in that order; junction bases with no gene match: 13. This CDR3 has 19 residues.

The chain has TRBV5-1 and TRBJ1-4; D remains unclear. V was clipped by 0 bases and J by 6 bases, with 15 bases between them. The CDR3 is 16 amino acids. Germline V lookup: CDR1 SGHRS, CDR2 YFSETQ. The DNA for the CDR3 is TGCGCCAGCAGCTTGGGGCCAATGAGAGGGCATGAAAAACTGTTTTTT. It encodes CASSLGPMRGHEKLFF.

The V call is TRBV5-4, the J call TRBJ2-6, with 7 positions matching TRBD1. Trimming cost V 7 bases and J 4 bases; bases outside gene matches: 5. Germline V gene sequence: CDR1 SGHNT, CDR2 YYREEE (reference sequence). This CDR3 has 14 residues. The CDR3 reads CASGQGDGANVLTF. In DNA form, the CDR3 reads TGTGCCAGCGGGCAGGGGGACGGGGCCAACGTCCTGACTTTC.

CDR3 residues: CASSTDSQNYGYTF. The CDR3 bases are TGCGCCAGCAGCACCGACAGCCAGAACTATGGCTACACCTTC. The chain employs TRBV5-1 and TRBJ1-2; D perhaps matches TRBD1 (5 bases). The CDR3 is 14 amino acids. In germline, CDR1 is SGHRS, CDR2 YFSETQ. The V gene lost 4 bases and the J gene lost 2 bases, with 12 bases spanning the gap.

In its sample, this clone was seen a few times. The V call is TRBV7-6, the J call TRBJ2-7; 13 bases are a match to TRBD2. This CDR3 has 15 amino acids. V lost 3 bases, J lost 5 bases, and 4 bases stayed unmatched. Germline V CDR1 and CDR2: SGHVS, FNYEAQ. The CDR3 DNA is TGTGCCAGCAGCTTGACTAGCGGGGGGAGGAACGAGCAGTACTTC. Amino acid sequence: CASSLTSGGRNEQYF.

This sequence joins TRBV5-1 and TRBJ2-3; 8 bases are shared with TRBD2. Germline CDR1 reads SGHRS; CDR2 reads YFSETQ. The V segment lost 0 bases and the J segment 3 bases; nucleotides outside the gene matches: 3. The CDR3 consists of 15 residues. CDR3 nucleotide sequence: TGCGCCAGCAGCTTGGACGGGGGGGAAACAGATACGCAGTATTTT. Its translation is CASSLDGGETDTQYF.

This rearrangement joins TRBV7-3 to TRBJ2-5; 11 bases are shared with TRBD2. Germline trimming cut 0 bases from V and 1 base from J; bases unmatched to any gene: 7. The germline V gene encodes CDR1 SGHTA and CDR2 FQGTGA. The CDR3 has 18 residues. The DNA of the CDR3 is TGTGCCAGCAGCTTAACCGGGGGAGGGACTAGCGGCCAAGAGACCCAGTACTTC. Amino acids: CASSLTGGGTSGQETQYF.

The genes are TRBV7-2 and TRBJ2-2, with 10 bases aligning to TRBD2. The germline gives CDR1 SGHTA, CDR2 FQGNSA. This CDR3 comprises 19 residues. V was pared by 2 bases and J by 0 bases, with 9 bases of the junction left unmatched. The CDR3 protein is CASSLRRRLAGSNTGELFF. The CDR3 DNA reads as TGTGCCAGCAGCTTACGGCGACGACTAGCGGGCTCGAACACCGGGGAGCTGTTTTTT.

This clone was seen a few times. The V gene is TRBV19, the J gene TRBJ2-7; D remains unclear. Trimming shortened V by 3 bases and J by 0 bases, and 9 bases separated the two germline ends. This CDR3 contains 14 residues. Germline V gene lookup returns CDR1 LNHDA and CDR2 SQIVND (reference sequence). The CDR3 protein is CASSISGNSYEQYF. The CDR3 bases are TGTGCCAGTAGTATTTCGGGTAACTCCTACGAGCAGTACTTC.